This section outlines one TCR beta chain sequence together with its context. The entry originates in a study of blood T cell repertoires in COVID-19. TCRdb's table, derived via immunoSEQ multiplex PCR, lists solely in-frame clones and lacks some. The table records about 150,000 clones, less than 95% of them present only once. Germline CDR1 MNHEY, CDR2 SMNVEV (reference sequence). The ends lost 8 bases at V and 6 bases at J; junction bases unmatched: 13. The CDR3 is made up of 15 amino acids. This chain uses TRBV27 with TRBJ1-5; TRBD1 matches 7 bases. The source material was peripheral blood. The sequence derives from a man aged 50 to 60 with acute or convalescent COVID-19. The CDR3 nucleotides are TGTGCCAGCGCAACGCAAGGGGGCGCGTCTCAGCCCCAGCATTTT. The encoded protein is CASATQGGASQPQHF.